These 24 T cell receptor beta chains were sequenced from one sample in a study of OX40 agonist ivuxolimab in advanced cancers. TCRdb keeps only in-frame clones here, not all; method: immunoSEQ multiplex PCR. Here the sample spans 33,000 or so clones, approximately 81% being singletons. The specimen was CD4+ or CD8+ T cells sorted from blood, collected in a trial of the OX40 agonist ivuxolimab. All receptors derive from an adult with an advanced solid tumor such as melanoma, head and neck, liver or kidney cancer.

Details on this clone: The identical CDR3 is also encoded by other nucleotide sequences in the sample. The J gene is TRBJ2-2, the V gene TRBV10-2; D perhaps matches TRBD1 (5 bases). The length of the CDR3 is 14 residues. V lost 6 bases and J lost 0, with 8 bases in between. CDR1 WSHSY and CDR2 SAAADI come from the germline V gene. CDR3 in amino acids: CASRKGPNTGELFF. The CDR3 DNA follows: TGCGCCAGCAGGAAGGGGCCGAACACCGGGGAGCTGTTTTTT.

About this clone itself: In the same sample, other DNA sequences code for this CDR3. This chain's CDR3 is CATSRGSGKYNEQFF. In DNA form, the CDR3 reads TGTGCCACCAGCAGAGGGAGCGGGAAGTACAATGAGCAGTTCTTC. The chain is built from TRBV15 and TRBJ2-1, with 7 bases lining up with TRBD2. Germline CDR1 and CDR2: LNHNV and YYDKDF (reference sequence). With V trimmed by 1 base and J by 4 bases, 4 bases remained unmatched. The CDR3 sequence is 15 residues long.

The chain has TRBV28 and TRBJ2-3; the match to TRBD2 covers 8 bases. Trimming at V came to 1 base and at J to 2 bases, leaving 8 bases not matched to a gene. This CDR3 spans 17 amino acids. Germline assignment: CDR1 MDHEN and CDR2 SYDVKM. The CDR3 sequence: CASSLSGRGGFTDTQYF. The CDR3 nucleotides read TGTGCCAGCAGTTTATCCGGCCGGGGGGGCTTCACAGATACGCAGTATTTT.

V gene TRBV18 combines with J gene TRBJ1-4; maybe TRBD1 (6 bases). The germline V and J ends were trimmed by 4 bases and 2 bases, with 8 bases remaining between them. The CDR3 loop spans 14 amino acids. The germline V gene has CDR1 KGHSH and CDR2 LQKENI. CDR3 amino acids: CASSQGHTNEKLFF. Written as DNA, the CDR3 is TGTGCCAGCTCACAGGGACACACTAATGAAAAACTGTTTTTT.

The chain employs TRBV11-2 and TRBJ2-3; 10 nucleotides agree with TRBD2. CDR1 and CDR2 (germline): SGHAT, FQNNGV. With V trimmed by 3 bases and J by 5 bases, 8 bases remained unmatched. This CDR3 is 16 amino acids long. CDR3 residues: CASSLARAGGLDTQYF. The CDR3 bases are TGTGCCAGCAGCTTGGCCCGAGCGGGAGGGCTAGATACGCAGTATTTT. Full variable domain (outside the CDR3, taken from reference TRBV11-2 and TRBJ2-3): EAGVAQSPRYKIIEKRQSVAFWCNPISGHATLYWYQQILGQGPKLLIQFQNNGVVDDSQLPKDRFSAERLKGVDSTLKIQPAKLEDSAVYLCASSLARAGGLDTQYFGPGTRLTVL.

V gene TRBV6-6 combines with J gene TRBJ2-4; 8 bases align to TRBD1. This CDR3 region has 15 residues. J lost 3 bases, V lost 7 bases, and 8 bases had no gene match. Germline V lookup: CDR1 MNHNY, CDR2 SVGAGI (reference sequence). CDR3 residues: CASTLGTGGKNIQYF. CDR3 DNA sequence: TGTGCCAGCACTCTGGGGACAGGAGGCAAAAACATTCAGTACTTC.

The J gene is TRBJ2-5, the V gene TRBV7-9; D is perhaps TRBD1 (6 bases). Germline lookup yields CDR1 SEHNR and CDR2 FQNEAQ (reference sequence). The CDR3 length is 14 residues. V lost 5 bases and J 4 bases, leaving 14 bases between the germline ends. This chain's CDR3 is CASSAQGLGETQYF. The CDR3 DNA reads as TGTGCCAGCAGCGCCCAGGGGCTCGGAGAGACCCAGTACTTC.

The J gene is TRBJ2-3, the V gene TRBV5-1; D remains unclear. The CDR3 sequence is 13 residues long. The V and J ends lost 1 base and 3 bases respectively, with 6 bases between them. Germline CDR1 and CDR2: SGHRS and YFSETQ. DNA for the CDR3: TGCGCCAGCAGCTTGCTTATAACAGATACGCAGTATTTT. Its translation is CASSLLITDTQYF. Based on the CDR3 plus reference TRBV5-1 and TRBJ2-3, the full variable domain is KAGVTQTPRYLIKTRGQQVTLSCSPISGHRSVSWYQQTPGQGLQFLFEYFSETQRNKGNFPGRFSGRQFSNSRSEMNVSTLELGDSALYLCASSLLITDTQYFGPGTRLTVL.

Here the CDR3 DNA reads TGTGCCTGGAGTGTAGGGGCTGGCTACACCTTC. Its translation: CAWSVGAGYTF. V gene TRBV30 combines with J gene TRBJ1-2, with D possibly matching TRBD1 (5 bases). V gave up 0 bases and J gave up 7 bases, with 6 bases separating them. The CDR3 is made up of 11 amino acids. Germline assignment: CDR1 GTSNPN and CDR2 SVGIG (reference sequence).

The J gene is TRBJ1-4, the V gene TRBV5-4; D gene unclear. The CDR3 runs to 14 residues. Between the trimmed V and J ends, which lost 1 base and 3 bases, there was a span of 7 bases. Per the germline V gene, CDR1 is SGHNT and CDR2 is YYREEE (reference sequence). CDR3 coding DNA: TGTGCCAGCAGCTTGACGGAAGCTAATGAAAAACTGTTTTTT. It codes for CASSLTEANEKLFF.

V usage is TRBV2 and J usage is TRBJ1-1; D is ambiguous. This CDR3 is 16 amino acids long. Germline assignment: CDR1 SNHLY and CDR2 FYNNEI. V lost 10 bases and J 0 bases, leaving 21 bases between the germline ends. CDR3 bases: TGTGCCATTACGTCCTTGGATAATGACATGAACACTGAAGCTTTCTTT. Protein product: CAITSLDNDMNTEAFF.

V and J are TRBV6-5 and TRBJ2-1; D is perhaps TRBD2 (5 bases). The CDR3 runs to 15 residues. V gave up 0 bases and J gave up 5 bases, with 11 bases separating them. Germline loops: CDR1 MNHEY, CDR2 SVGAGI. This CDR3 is CASSYSPGLNNEQFF. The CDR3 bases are TGTGCCAGCAGTTACTCTCCCGGACTTAACAATGAGCAGTTCTTC.

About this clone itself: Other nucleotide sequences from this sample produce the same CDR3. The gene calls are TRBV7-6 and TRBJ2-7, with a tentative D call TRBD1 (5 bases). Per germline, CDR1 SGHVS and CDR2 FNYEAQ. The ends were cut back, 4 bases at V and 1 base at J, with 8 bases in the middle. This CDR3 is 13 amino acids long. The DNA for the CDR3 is TGTGCCAGCAGCTCTAGACAGTCCTACGAGCAGTACTTC. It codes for CASSSRQSYEQYF.

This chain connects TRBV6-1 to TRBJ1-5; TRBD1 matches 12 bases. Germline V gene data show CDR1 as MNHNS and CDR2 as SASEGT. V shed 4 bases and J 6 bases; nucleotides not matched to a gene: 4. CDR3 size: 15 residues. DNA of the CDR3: TGTGCCAGCAGTGGGGGGACAGGGGGCGTTCAGCCCCAGCATTTT. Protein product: CASSGGTGGVQPQHF.

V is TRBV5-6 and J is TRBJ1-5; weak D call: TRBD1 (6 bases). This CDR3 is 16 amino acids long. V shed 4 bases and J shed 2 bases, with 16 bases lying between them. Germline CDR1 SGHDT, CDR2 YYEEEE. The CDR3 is CASSPRGPPGNQPQHF. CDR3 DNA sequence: TGTGCCAGCAGCCCCCGGGGGCCACCGGGCAATCAGCCCCAGCATTTT. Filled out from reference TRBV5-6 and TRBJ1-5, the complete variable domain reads DAGVTQSPTHLIKTRGQQVTLRCSPKSGHDTVSWYQQALGQGPQFIFQYYEEEERQRGNFPDRFSGHQFPNYSSELNVNALLLGDSALYLCASSPRGPPGNQPQHFGDGTRLSIL.

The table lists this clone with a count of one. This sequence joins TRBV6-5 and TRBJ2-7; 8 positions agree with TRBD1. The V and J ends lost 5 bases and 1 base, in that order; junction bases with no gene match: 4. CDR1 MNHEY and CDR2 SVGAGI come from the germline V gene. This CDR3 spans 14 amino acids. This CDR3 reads CASSTRGPSYEQYF. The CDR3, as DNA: TGTGCCAGCAGTACCAGGGGGCCGTCCTACGAGCAGTACTTC.

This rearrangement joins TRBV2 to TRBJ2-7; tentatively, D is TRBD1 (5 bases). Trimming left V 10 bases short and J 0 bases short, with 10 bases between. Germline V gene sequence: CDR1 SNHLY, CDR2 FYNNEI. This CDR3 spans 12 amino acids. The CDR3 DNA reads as TGTGCCACTAGGGGTACCTCCTACGAGCAGTACTTC. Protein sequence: CATRGTSYEQYF.

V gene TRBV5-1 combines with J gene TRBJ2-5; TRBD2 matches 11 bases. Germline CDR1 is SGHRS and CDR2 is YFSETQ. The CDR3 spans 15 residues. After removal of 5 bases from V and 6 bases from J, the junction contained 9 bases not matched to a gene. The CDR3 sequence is CASRKTSGGWQTQYF. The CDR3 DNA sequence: TGCGCCAGCAGAAAAACTAGCGGGGGTTGGCAGACCCAGTACTTC.

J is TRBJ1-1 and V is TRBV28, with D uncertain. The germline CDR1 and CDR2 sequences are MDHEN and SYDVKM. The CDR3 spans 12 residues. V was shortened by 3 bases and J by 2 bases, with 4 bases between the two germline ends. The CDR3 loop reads CASSFHNTEAFF. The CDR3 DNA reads TGTGCCAGCAGTTTCCACAACACTGAAGCTTTCTTT.

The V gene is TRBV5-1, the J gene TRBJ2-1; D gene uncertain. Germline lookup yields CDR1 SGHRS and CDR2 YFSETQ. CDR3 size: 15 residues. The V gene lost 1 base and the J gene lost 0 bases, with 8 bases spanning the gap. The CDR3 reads CASSLNVLSYNEQFF. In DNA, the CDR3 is TGCGCCAGCAGCTTGAACGTCCTCTCCTACAATGAGCAGTTCTTC. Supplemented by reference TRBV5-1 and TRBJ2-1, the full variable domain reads KAGVTQTPRYLIKTRGQQVTLSCSPISGHRSVSWYQQTPGQGLQFLFEYFSETQRNKGNFPGRFSGRQFSNSRSEMNVSTLELGDSALYLCASSLNVLSYNEQFFGPGTRLTVL.

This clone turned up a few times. The CDR3 sequence: CASTSLRAEQYF. CDR3 nucleotide sequence: TGTGCCAGCACGTCCCTCCGGGCCGAGCAGTACTTC. The rearrangement links TRBV2 to TRBJ2-5; no clear D gene. The DNA end favors TRBJ2-7, so the J call may be wrong. The CDR3 runs to 12 residues. CDR1 is SNHLY, CDR2 FYNNEI, per germline.

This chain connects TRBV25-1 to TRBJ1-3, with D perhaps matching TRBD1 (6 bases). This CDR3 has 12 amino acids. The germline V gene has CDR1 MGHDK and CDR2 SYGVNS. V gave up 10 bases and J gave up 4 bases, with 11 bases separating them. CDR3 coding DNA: TGTGCCACCCTCGGGACAGGAAACACCATATATTTT. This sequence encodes CATLGTGNTIYF.

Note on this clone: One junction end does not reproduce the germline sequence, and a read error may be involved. CDR3: CVSRARGLARYEQYF. The CDR3 DNA follows: TGTGTCAGCAGGGCGCGAGGACTAGCCCGGTACGAGCAGTACTTC. This chain joins TRBV2 and TRBJ2-7, with 8 bases identical to TRBD2. CDR1 SNHLY and CDR2 FYNNEI come from the germline V gene. The CDR3 is 15 amino acids. The full variable domain, in which reference TRBV2 and TRBJ2-7 provide the parts outside the CDR3, is EPEVTQTPSHQVTQMGQEVILRCVPISNHLYFYWYRQILGQKVEFLVSFYNNEISEKSEIFDDQFSVERPDGSNFTLKIRSTKLEDSAMYFCVSRARGLARYEQYFGPGTRLTVT.

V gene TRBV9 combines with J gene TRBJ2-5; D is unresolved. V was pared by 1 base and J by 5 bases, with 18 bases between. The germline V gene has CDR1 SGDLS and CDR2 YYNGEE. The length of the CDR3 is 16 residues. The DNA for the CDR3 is TGTGCCAGCAGCGTATCCGCTGGTTTTGGGGTTGAGACCCAGTACTTC. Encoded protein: CASSVSAGFGVETQYF.